What follows are 20 T cell receptor beta chains derived from one specimen sequenced in a study of CD8+CD57+ T cells in acquired aplastic anemia. Genomic DNA served as template for TCR beta VDJ and CDR3 profiling. One entry per CDR3 protein, called by TCRdb with MiXCR from the reads. Found here are 250,000 to 300,000 distinct CDR3 sequences, approximately 57% of them singletons; the top ten hold approximately 8.2%. The sequenced sample was sorted CD4+, CD8+, or CD8+CD57+ T cells (not recorded which) from PBMCs. These TCRs come from a human donor with severe aplastic anemia or a healthy control (not recorded which).

The chain has TRBV9 and TRBJ1-1, with 8 bases aligning to TRBD1. The J segment lost 5 bases and the V segment lost 0 bases, leaving 3 bases of the junction unmatched. The CDR3 is 14 amino acids. Germline V gives CDR1 SGDLS, CDR2 YYNGEE. CDR3 in DNA: TGTGCCAGCAGCGTAGGACAGGGGTGGACTGAAGCTTTCTTT. This sequence encodes CASSVGQGWTEAFF.

In regard to this clonotype: A much larger clone differs from this one at a single base, so this may be a read error. The V and J genes are TRBV5-1 and TRBJ2-5; 8 nucleotides align to TRBD2. The CDR3 consists of 14 residues. CDR1 and CDR2 (germline): SGHRS, YFSETQ. CDR3 loop: CASSRGLEVEAQYF. In DNA form, the CDR3 reads TGCGCCAGCAGCCGGGGACTAGAAGTAGAGGCCCAGTACTTC.

This chain connects TRBV2 to TRBJ2-7, with TRBD1 matching 10 bases. Trimming cost V 8 bases and J 1 base; bases outside gene matches: 8. Looked up from germline, CDR1 is SNHLY and CDR2 is FYNNEI. The CDR3 has 15 residues. The CDR3: CASLGGTGVSYEQYF. For the CDR3, the DNA is TGTGCCAGCCTCGGGGGGACAGGGGTGTCCTACGAGCAGTACTTC.

The chain couples TRBV2 to TRBJ1-1; tentative D call: TRBD1 (5 bases). This CDR3 region has 15 residues. Trimming took 7 bases from V and 1 from J, leaving 16 bases between them. Germline CDR1 and CDR2: SNHLY and FYNNEI. The CDR3 spells CASTGRLRSNTEAFF. For the CDR3, the DNA is TGTGCCAGCACGGGACGGCTCCGGTCGAACACTGAAGCTTTCTTT.

J is TRBJ2-1 and V is TRBV10-3, with 11 bases lining up with TRBD2. Germline lookup yields CDR1 ENHRY and CDR2 SYGVKD. This CDR3 is 14 amino acids long. The V segment lost 6 bases and the J segment 9 bases; nucleotides outside the gene matches: 7. In DNA form, the CDR3 reads TGTGCCATCAGCGATAGCGGGGGGGCCGGTGAGCAGTTCTTC. This encodes CAISDSGGAGEQFF.

In the case of this clonotype: At one end the junction does not follow the germline gene, possibly because of a read error. This rearrangement joins TRBV5-5 to TRBJ2-7; D could derive from TRBD1 or TRBD2 (5 bases each). CDR1 SGHKS and CDR2 YYEKEE come from the germline V gene (reference sequence). This CDR3 is 15 amino acids long. CDR3 nucleotides: TGCGCCAGCAGCCCAGCCCCAGGGACCCCCTACGAGCAGTACTTC. Its translation is CASSPAPGTPYEQYF.

The chain recombines TRBV6-6 with TRBJ2-5, with TRBD1 identical over 9 bases. Trimming took 11 bases from V and 5 from J; bases not matched to a gene: 9. Per the germline V gene, CDR1 is MNHNY and CDR2 is SVGAGI (reference sequence). This CDR3 comprises 13 residues. The CDR3 DNA is TGTGCCTGCCGGGACAGGGACATTGAGACCCAGTACTTC. Amino acid sequence: CACRDRDIETQYF.

J is TRBJ2-5 and V is TRBV5-1; D ambiguous. Gene TRBJ2-1 matches the end of the DNA better, so the J call may be wrong. Germline assignment: CDR1 SGHRS and CDR2 YFSETQ. CDR3 size: 15 residues. In DNA, the CDR3 is TGCGCCAGCAGCCCGCGCGACGGGTCCTACAATGAGCAGTTCTTC. It yields the protein CASSPRDGSYNEQFF.

This clonotype has a count of ten or more. The J gene is TRBJ2-7, the V gene TRBV6-1; D unclear. Between the trimmed V and J ends, which lost 10 bases and 2 bases, there was a span of 12 bases. The length of the CDR3 is 12 residues. Per germline, CDR1 MNHNS and CDR2 SASEGT. The CDR3 DNA is TGTGCCACCAACCGCGGAACCTACGAGCAGTACTTC. This translates into CATNRGTYEQYF.

The rearrangement joins TRBV7-2 to TRBJ2-5; 7 positions match TRBD1. Germline CDR1 and CDR2: SGHTA and FQGNSA. This CDR3 contains 17 residues. The J segment lost 5 bases and the V segment lost 1 base, leaving 13 bases of the junction unmatched. CDR3 DNA sequence: TGTGCCAGCAGCTTAGTGGGCTCAGGGGGAAACGGGGAGACCCAGTACTTC. Translated: CASSLVGSGGNGETQYF.

The V gene is TRBV20-1, the J gene TRBJ2-7; no definite D call. CDR1 is DFQATT, CDR2 SNEGSKA, per germline (reference sequence). Between the trimmed V and J ends, which lost 1 base and 2 bases, there was a span of 9 bases. This CDR3 region has 13 residues. The CDR3 reads CSARADGTYEQYF. The CDR3 region has the DNA TGCAGTGCTAGAGCGGACGGTACCTACGAGCAGTACTTC.

The rearrangement uses TRBV5-1 and TRBJ2-3, with TRBD2 matching 10 bases. The CDR3 is 16 amino acids. Germline-derived CDR1 and CDR2 are SGHRS and YFSETQ. J was trimmed by 3 bases and V by 0 bases; bases with no gene match: 4. The CDR3 loop reads CASSLERGGRTDTQYF. The CDR3 DNA reads as TGCGCCAGCAGCTTGGAGCGGGGGGGCAGGACAGATACGCAGTATTTT.

The sample holds many counts of this clonotype. This chain links TRBV15 with TRBJ2-3, with D possibly TRBD2 on 5 matching bases. Between the trimmed V and J ends, which lost 5 bases and 4 bases, there was a span of 13 bases. The germline V gene has CDR1 LNHNV and CDR2 YYDKDF (reference sequence). CDR3 length: 14 amino acids. The CDR3 coding sequence is TGTGCCACCAGCCTCGACTGGCGGGCAGATACGCAGTATTTT. Translated: CATSLDWRADTQYF.

A remark on this clonotype: Germline and junction disagree at one end, which may indicate a read error. V usage is TRBV12-3 or TRBV12-4 and J usage is TRBJ1-2, with TRBD1 identical over 8 bases. This CDR3 contains 13 residues. CDR3 region: CASSLRTGNGYAF. The CDR3 DNA reads TGTGCCAGCAGTCTAAGGACAGGGAATGGCTACGCCTTC.

About this clonotype: A read error may produce the germline difference seen at one junction end. The chain combines TRBV5-1 with TRBJ2-1; possibly TRBD2 for D (5 bases). CDR3 length: 13 residues. Germline V lookup: CDR1 SGHRS, CDR2 YFSETQ. For the CDR3, the DNA is TGCGCCAGCAGCTGGCCGGGAACCAATGAGCAGTCCTTC. Encoded protein: CASSWPGTNEQSF.

This clonotype was recorded at least ten times. The rearrangement joins TRBV2 to TRBJ1-4, with 11 bases aligning to TRBD1. This CDR3 has 21 residues. V gave up 6 bases and J gave up 0 bases; unmatched junction bases: 18. Germline V lookup: CDR1 SNHLY, CDR2 FYNNEI. As DNA, the CDR3 is TGTGCCAGCAGCCCCTCCGAATATCCCGGGACAGGGGGTGCAACTAATGAAAAACTGTTTTTT. Translated, it gives CASSPSEYPGTGGATNEKLFF.

Here the CDR3 DNA reads TGTGCCAGCAGCCAAGCAGCAGGACAAGAGACCCAGTACTTC. Translating it yields CASSQAAGQETQYF. The chain is built from TRBV14 and TRBJ2-5; the D is unclear. Germline V gives CDR1 SGHDN, CDR2 FVKESK. V was clipped by 1 base and J by 2 bases, with 8 bases between them. The CDR3 loop spans 14 amino acids.

CDR3 protein: CASSWGTILPRGYEQYF. The CDR3 coding sequence is TGTGCCAGCAGCTGGGGGACGATCCTACCGCGGGGCTACGAGCAGTACTTC. The V call is TRBV5-5, the J call TRBJ2-7, with a possible D match to TRBD2 (6 bases). The CDR3 is made up of 17 amino acids. Trimming removed 3 bases from V and 3 bases from J, with 22 bases in between. Germline V gives CDR1 SGHKS, CDR2 YYEKEE (reference sequence).

The gene calls are TRBV11-2 and TRBJ1-3; D is undetermined. V lost 0 bases to trimming and J lost 8 bases, with 11 bases between them. This CDR3 has 14 residues. In germline, CDR1 is SGHAT, CDR2 FQNNGV. Here the CDR3 reads CASSLEITVHTIYF. The CDR3 nucleotides read TGTGCCAGCAGCTTAGAAATTACGGTGCACACCATATATTTT.

This chain joins TRBV19 and TRBJ2-1; 9 positions match TRBD2. The CDR3 has 18 amino acids. The V segment lost 4 bases and the J segment 6 bases; nucleotides outside the gene matches: 16. CDR1 and CDR2 from the germline V gene are LNHDA and SQIVND (reference sequence). The CDR3 region is CASSNWTSVGAPFNEQFF. The CDR3 coding sequence is TGTGCCAGTAGTAATTGGACTAGCGTGGGGGCACCCTTCAATGAGCAGTTCTTC.